This T cell receptor (beta chain) was obtained from a study of patients and donors after allogeneic stem cell transplantation. J lost 2 bases, V lost 6 bases, and 9 bases had no gene match. Per germline, CDR1 SQVTM and CDR2 ANQGSEA. CDR3 length: 14 residues. TCRdb used MiXCR to reprocess the RT-PCR reads, holding one entry per CDR3 protein. The repertoire consists of over 150,000 distinct CDR3 sequences, with about 30% occurring once and the leading ten covering less than 3.5%. Sequencing input: blood, either unsorted or a sorted T cell fraction (not recorded which). This receptor was taken from a human donor who was either an allogeneic HSCT recipient or a stem cell or donor lymphocyte infusion donor (not recorded which). It is not recorded whose cells these are; they may come from a transplant donor. The rearrangement uses TRBV29-1 and TRBJ2-7; 8 bases map to TRBD2. This chain's CDR3 is CSVVSGTSPYEQYF. The CDR3 bases are TGCAGCGTAGTTAGCGGGACCAGCCCCTACGAGCAGTACTTC.